This passage covers 7 T cell receptor beta chains from one sample sequenced in a study of control samples from healthy donors and cancer patients. Measured with immunoSEQ multiplex PCR; TCRdb has only the in-frame clones, and not every one. The repertoire consists of about 110,000 clones, with roughly 90% occurring once and the leading ten covering 3.7%. The sequenced sample consisted of PBMCs. The receptors derive from a woman in her sixties with lung cancer.

This chain uses TRBV12-3 or TRBV12-4 with TRBJ1-2, with 7 positions matching TRBD1. This CDR3 is 13 amino acids long. Unmatched junction bases numbered 5, after V lost 6 bases and J lost 4 bases. CDR3 in DNA: TGTGCCAGCAGCCCGACAGGGTTCTATGGCTACACCTTC. This codes for CASSPTGFYGYTF.

The V and J genes are TRBV9 and TRBJ2-6; D call uncertain. The CDR3 loop spans 17 amino acids. Germline V gives CDR1 SGDLS, CDR2 YYNGEE. V was trimmed by 0 bases and J by 4 bases, leaving 14 bases between them. The chain's CDR3 is CASSVGHWARGANVLTF. The CDR3, as DNA: TGTGCCAGCAGCGTAGGACACTGGGCGCGGGGGGCCAACGTCCTGACTTTC.

The V gene is TRBV11-1, the J gene TRBJ2-2; D call uncertain. The V gene lost 5 bases and the J gene lost 2 bases, with 9 bases spanning the gap. CDR3 length: 14 amino acids. Germline V gene lookup returns CDR1 SGHAT and CDR2 FQDESV (reference sequence). DNA of the CDR3: TGTGCCAGCAGCCCGAACGCAAACACCGGGGAGCTGTTTTTT. It specifies CASSPNANTGELFF.

This clone was counted a single time. V is TRBV20-1 and J is TRBJ1-1; the D is unclear. Per germline, CDR1 DFQATT and CDR2 SNEGSKA (reference sequence). The CDR3 is 14 amino acids. V lost 3 bases and J lost 4, with 15 bases in between. The CDR3 loop is CSASGIGGSTEAFF. CDR3 in DNA: TGCAGTGCTAGTGGTATTGGAGGGAGCACTGAAGCTTTCTTT.

The chain joins TRBV7-9 to TRBJ1-2, with D possibly TRBD1 on 5 matching bases. The V gene lost 5 bases and the J gene lost 8 bases, with 15 bases spanning the gap. The CDR3 loop spans 13 amino acids. Germline V CDR1 and CDR2: SEHNR, FQNEAQ (reference sequence). DNA of the CDR3: TGTGCCAGCAGCGCCGACGGGGCGGGGGGCTACACCTTC. This sequence encodes CASSADGAGGYTF.

The V call is TRBV29-1, the J call TRBJ2-3, with D possibly matching TRBD2 (6 bases). CDR1 and CDR2 from the germline V gene are SQVTM and ANQGSEA. V was pared by 6 bases and J by 2 bases, with 15 bases between. The CDR3 has 14 residues. The CDR3 sequence: CSVKLAQTTDTQYF. The CDR3 region has the DNA TGCAGCGTCAAACTAGCTCAGACCACAGATACGCAGTATTTT.

The chain uses TRBV7-9 and TRBJ1-1; a weak D match, TRBD1 (6 bases). Germline V gene data show CDR1 as SEHNR and CDR2 as FQNEAQ (reference sequence). The CDR3 extends over 13 amino acids. V gave up 3 bases and J gave up 8 bases, with 13 bases separating them. As DNA, the CDR3 is TGTGCCAGCAGCTTCAATGCCGGGACAGAAGCTTTCTTT. Its protein product is CASSFNAGTEAFF.